This T cell receptor beta chain was obtained from a study of T-cell reconstitution after alpha-beta-depleted transplantation in children. Library preparation (for TCRbeta) was performed with unique molecular identifiers. Each CDR3 protein gets one entry after TCRdb re-called the PCR reads with MiXCR. Here the sample spans about 540,000 distinct CDR3 sequences, around 18% being singletons. This clonotype was counted ten times or more. The clonotype comes from a human donor who donated a stem cell graft to a child with acute lymphoblastic leukemia. Sequenced material: PBMCs from the stem cell graft donor, taken from the stem cell graft.

This CDR3 reads CSANPQQPGDYNEQFF. The DNA for the CDR3 is TGCAGTGCTAACCCCCAACAGCCGGGGGACTACAATGAGCAGTTCTTC. The chain links TRBV20-1 to TRBJ2-1; D might be TRBD2 (6 bases). Germline-derived CDR1 and CDR2 are DFQATT and SNEGSKA (reference sequence). The V end lost 4 bases, the J end lost 3 bases, and 19 bases lay between the germline ends. The CDR3 sequence is 16 residues long.